A single T cell receptor (beta chain) is shown here with its context. The data derive from a study of blood T cell repertoires in COVID-19. Study at large: The samples span acute and convalescent COVID-19 from the United States, Italy and Spain.

Under the authors' procedure: Nucleated cell counts were estimated from reference gene primer amplification. Generated by immunoSEQ multiplex PCR, the TCRdb table keeps only in-frame clones and is missing some. Clone size and the V and J calls come from that table; the DNA yielded D and trimming. The table lists about 250,000 clones, about 87% of them singletons. The sample comprised PBMCs or T cells enriched from blood (not recorded which). The clonotype originates from a woman aged 50 to 60 who had recovered from COVID-19.

The CDR3 sequence: CASTAQGASGYTF. In nucleotides, the CDR3 is TGTGCCAGTACCGCTCAGGGGGCGTCTGGCTACACCTTC. The chain combines TRBV19 with TRBJ1-2; TRBD1 matches at 8 bases. J gave up 7 bases and V 7 bases, and 8 bases lay outside the gene matches. Looked up from germline, CDR1 is LNHDA and CDR2 is SQIVND (reference sequence). The CDR3 consists of 13 residues. The whole variable domain, filled in from reference TRBV19 and TRBJ1-2, reads DGGITQSPKYLFRKEGQNVTLSCEQNLNHDAMYWYRQDPGQGLRLIYYSQIVNDFQKGDIAEGYSVSREKKESFPLTVTSAQKNPTAFYLCASTAQGASGYTFGSGTRLTVV.